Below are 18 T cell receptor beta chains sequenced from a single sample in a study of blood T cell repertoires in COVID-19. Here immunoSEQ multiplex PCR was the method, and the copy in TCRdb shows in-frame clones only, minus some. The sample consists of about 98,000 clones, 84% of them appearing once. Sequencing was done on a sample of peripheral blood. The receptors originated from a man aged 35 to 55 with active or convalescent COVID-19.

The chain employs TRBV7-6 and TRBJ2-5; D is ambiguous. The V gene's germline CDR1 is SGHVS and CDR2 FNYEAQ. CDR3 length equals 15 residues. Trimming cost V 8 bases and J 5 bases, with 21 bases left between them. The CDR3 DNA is TGTGCCAGCTTAGAAGATCCCTTGCGATTTGAGACCCAGTACTTC. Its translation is CASLEDPLRFETQYF.

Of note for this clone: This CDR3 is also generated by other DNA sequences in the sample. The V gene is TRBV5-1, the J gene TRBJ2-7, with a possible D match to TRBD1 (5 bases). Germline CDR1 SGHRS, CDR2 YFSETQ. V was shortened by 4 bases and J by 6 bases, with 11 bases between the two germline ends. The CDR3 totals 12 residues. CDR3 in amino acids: CASSLQGREQYF. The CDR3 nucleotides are TGCGCCAGCAGCCTTCAGGGTCGCGAGCAGTACTTC.

The CDR3 spells CASRKERGQGSYGYTF. DNA for the CDR3: TGCGCCAGCAGAAAAGAAAGAGGACAGGGTTCCTATGGCTACACCTTC. V is TRBV5-1 and J is TRBJ1-2; TRBD1 matches at 8 bases. Trimming took 5 bases from V and 4 from J; bases not matched to a gene: 13. CDR1 and CDR2 (germline): SGHRS, YFSETQ. This CDR3 has 16 amino acids. Looking up the rest from reference TRBV5-1 and TRBJ1-2 gives the full variable domain: KAGVTQTPRYLIKTRGQQVTLSCSPISGHRSVSWYQQTPGQGLQFLFEYFSETQRNKGNFPGRFSGRQFSNSRSEMNVSTLELGDSALYLCASRKERGQGSYGYTFGSGTRLTVV.

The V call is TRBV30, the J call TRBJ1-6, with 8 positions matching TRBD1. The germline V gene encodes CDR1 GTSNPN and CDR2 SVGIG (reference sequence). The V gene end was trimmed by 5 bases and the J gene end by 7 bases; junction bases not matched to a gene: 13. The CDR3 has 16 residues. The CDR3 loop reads CAWSSAGGAKNSPLHF. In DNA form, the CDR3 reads TGTGCCTGGTCCTCCGCAGGGGGCGCAAAAAATTCACCCCTCCACTTT.

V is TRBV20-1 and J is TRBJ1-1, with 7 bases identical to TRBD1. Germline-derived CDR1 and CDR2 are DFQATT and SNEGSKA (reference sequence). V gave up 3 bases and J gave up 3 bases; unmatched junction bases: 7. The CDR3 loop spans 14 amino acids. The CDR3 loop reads CSASGLDRYTEAFF. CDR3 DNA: TGCAGTGCTAGTGGCTTGGACAGGTACACTGAAGCTTTCTTT.

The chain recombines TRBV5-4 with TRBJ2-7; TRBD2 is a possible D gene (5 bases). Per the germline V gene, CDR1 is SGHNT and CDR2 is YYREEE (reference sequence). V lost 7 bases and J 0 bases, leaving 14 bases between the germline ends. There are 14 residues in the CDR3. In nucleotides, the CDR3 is TGTGCCAGCGCCGCGGGTCAGTCCTCCTACGAGCAGTACTTC. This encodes CASAAGQSSYEQYF.

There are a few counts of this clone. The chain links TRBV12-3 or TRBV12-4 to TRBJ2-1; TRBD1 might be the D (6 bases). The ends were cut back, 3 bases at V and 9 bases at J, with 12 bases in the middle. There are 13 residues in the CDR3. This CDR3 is CASSFDRLVEQFF. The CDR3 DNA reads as TGTGCCAGCAGTTTCGACAGGTTGGTTGAGCAGTTCTTC.

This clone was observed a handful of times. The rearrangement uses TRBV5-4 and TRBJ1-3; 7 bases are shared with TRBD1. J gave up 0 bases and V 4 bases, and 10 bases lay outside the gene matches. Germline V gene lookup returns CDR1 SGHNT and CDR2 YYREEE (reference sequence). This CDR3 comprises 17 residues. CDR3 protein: CASSMKDRTFSGNTIYF. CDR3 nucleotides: TGTGCCAGCAGCATGAAGGACAGGACCTTCTCTGGAAACACCATATATTTT. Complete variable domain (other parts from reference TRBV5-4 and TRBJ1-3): ETGVTQSPTHLIKTRGQQVTLRCSSQSGHNTVSWYQQALGQGPQFIFQYYREEENGRGNFPPRFSGLQFPNYSSELNVNALELDDSALYLCASSMKDRTFSGNTIYFGEGSWLTVV.

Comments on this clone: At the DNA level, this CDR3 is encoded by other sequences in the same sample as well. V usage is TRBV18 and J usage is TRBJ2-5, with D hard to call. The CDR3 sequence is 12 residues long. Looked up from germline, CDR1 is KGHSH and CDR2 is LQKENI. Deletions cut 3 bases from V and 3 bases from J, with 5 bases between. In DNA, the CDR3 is TGTGCCAGCTCACCGAGAGAAGAGACCCAGTACTTC. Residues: CASSPREETQYF. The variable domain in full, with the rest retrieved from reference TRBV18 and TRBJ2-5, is NAGVMQNPRHLVRRRGQEARLRCSPMKGHSHVYWYRQLPEEGLKFMVYLQKENIIDESGMPKERFSAEFPKEGPSILRIQQVVRGDSAAYFCASSPREETQYFGPGTRLLVL.

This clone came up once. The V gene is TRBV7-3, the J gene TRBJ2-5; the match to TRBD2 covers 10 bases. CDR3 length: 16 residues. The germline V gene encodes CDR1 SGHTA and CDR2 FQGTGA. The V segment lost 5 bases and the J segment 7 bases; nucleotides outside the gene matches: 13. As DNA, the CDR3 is TGTGCCAGCAGCAACACTGGGCCTAGCGGGGGTGGGACCCAGTACTTC. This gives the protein CASSNTGPSGGGTQYF. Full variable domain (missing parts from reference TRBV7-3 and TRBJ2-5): GAGVSQTPSNKVTEKGKYVELRCDPISGHTALYWYRQSLGQGPEFLIYFQGTGAADDSGLPNDRFFAVRPEGSVSTLKIQRTERGDSAVYLCASSNTGPSGGGTQYFGPGTRLLVL.

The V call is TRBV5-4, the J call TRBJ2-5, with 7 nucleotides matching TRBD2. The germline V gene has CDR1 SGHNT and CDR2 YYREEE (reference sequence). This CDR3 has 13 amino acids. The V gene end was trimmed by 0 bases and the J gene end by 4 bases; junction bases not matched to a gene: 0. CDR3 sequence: CASSLAGGETQYF. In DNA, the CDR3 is TGTGCCAGCAGCTTGGCGGGGGGAGAGACCCAGTACTTC.

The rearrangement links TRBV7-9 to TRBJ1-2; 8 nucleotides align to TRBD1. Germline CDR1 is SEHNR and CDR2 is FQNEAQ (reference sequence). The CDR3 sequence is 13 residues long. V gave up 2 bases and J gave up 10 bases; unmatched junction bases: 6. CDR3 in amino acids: CASSLKGTGLYTF. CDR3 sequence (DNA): TGTGCCAGCAGCTTAAAGGGGACAGGCCTCTACACCTTC.

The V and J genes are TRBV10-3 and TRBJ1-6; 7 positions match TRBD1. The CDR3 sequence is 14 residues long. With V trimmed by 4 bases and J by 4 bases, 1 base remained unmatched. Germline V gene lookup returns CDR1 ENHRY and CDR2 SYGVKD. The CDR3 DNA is TGTGCCATCAGTGGGGGACAGTATAATTCACCCCTCCACTTT. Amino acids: CAISGGQYNSPLHF.

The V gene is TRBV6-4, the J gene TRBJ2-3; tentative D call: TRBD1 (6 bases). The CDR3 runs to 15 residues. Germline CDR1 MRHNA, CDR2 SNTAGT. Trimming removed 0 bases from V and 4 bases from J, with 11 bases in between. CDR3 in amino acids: CASSDSGAASDTQYF. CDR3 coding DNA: TGTGCCAGCAGTGACTCGGGGGCAGCTTCAGATACGCAGTATTTT.

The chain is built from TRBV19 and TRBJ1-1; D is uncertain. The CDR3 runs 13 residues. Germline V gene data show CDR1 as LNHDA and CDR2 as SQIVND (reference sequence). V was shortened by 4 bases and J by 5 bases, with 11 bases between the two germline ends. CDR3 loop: CASSTQTSTEAFF. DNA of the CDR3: TGTGCCAGTAGTACCCAAACCAGTACTGAAGCTTTCTTT.

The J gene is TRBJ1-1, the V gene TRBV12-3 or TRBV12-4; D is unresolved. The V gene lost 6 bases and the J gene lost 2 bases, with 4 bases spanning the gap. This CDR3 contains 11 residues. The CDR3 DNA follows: TGTGCCAGCAGCTCCAACACTGAAGCTTTCTTT. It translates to CASSSNTEAFF.

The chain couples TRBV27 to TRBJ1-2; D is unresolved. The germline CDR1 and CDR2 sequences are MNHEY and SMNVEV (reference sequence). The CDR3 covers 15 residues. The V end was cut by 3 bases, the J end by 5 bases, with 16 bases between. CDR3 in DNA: TGTGCCAGCAGTTTCAATGGCAGGTCTGGGTATGGCTACACCTTC. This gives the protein CASSFNGRSGYGYTF.

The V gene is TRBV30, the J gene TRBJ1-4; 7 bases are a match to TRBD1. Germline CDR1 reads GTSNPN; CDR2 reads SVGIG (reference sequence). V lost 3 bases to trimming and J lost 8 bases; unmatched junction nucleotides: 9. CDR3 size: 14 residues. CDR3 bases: TGTGCCTGGAGGTCAGGGGGTTCGAGCGAAAAACTGTTTTTT. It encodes CAWRSGGSSEKLFF.